This T cell receptor (beta chain) was documented in a study of spatial heterogeneity in lung cancer. Documented time point: sample taken at primary tumor resection. Donors were around 70 untreated early-stage non-small cell lung cancer patients. Unsorted whole RNA of tumor, nontumor lung or frozen PBMC was sequenced. From germline, CDR1 is SGHRS and CDR2 YFSETQ. The CDR3 has 14 residues. V gave up 4 bases and J gave up 3 bases; unmatched junction bases: 6. TCR cDNA molecules each carried a unique molecular identifier. Via MiXCR, TCRdb re-called the 5' RACE reads, giving one row per CDR3 protein. This table has tens of thousands of distinct CDR3 sequences, more than 10% appearing once. This clonotype has at least ten counts.

This rearrangement joins TRBV5-1 to TRBJ2-5; 7 bases line up with TRBD1. Here the sequenced sample was PBMCs, taken at surgery. The clonotype was recovered from a male donor with early-stage non-small cell lung cancer. The CDR3 is CASSRNDREETQYF. For the CDR3, the DNA is TGCGCCAGCAGCAGAAACGACAGGGAAGAGACCCAGTACTTC. The whole variable domain, remainder taken from reference TRBV5-1 and TRBJ2-5, is KAGVTQTPRYLIKTRGQQVTLSCSPISGHRSVSWYQQTPGQGLQFLFEYFSETQRNKGNFPGRFSGRQFSNSRSEMNVSTLELGDSALYLCASSRNDREETQYFGPGTRLLVL.